This T cell receptor beta chain was sequenced for a study of identical twins. General observations from the study: Twins' excess sharing was less marked for out-of-frame beta sequences. Abundant cord blood beta clonotypes carried fewer insertions; memory repertoires showed none. Among monozygotic twins, out-of-frame TCR alpha sharing exceeded what models predicted.

After template switching added a universal primer site, the resulting cDNA carried unique molecular identifiers. A single record per CDR3 protein comes from TCRdb applying MiXCR to the 5' RACE reads. The sample has approximately 490,000 distinct CDR3 sequences, under 25% seen once. This clonotype was seen more than once but under ten times. Its specificity is unknown. One junction end does not reproduce the germline sequence, and a read error may be involved. CDR1 and CDR2 from the germline V gene are DFQATT and SNEGSKA (reference sequence). The CDR3 extends over 13 amino acids. These data also formed part of another study, on yellow fever vaccine responses in identical twins.

The chain couples TRBV20-1 to TRBJ2-5; TRBD2 matches at 12 bases. Sequencing was performed on CD4+ T cells sorted from blood. The sequence was obtained from a woman under 30 in good health. CDR3 nucleotide sequence: TGCAGTCCTAGCGGGGGGGCTGGTGAGACCCAGTACTTC. It encodes CSPSGGAGETQYF.